This T cell receptor (beta chain) emerged from a study of shared clonotypes between healthy human individuals. Here immunoSEQ multiplex PCR was the method, and the copy in TCRdb shows in-frame clones only, minus some. Of about 2,100,000 clones listed, about 92% are singletons. Naive CD8 cells were CD45RO-negative, positively selected for CCR7, excluding terminally differentiated effector memory CD45RA+ cells. This clone came up once. The CDR3 loop spans 17 amino acids. Per germline, CDR1 LGHNA and CDR2 YNFKEQ. V dropped 0 bases and J dropped 0 bases, with 12 bases sitting between them. The sequencing input was naive CD8+ T cells from PBMCs. This clonotype was sampled from a man between 18 and 29 years old in good health. Some clones in this sample may be carry-over from other donors' samples. The chain combines TRBV4-2 with TRBJ2-1; D is unclear. The CDR3 coding sequence is TGTGCCAGCAGCCAAGATTTTCGGGTGAGCTCCTACAATGAGCAGTTCTTC. This gives the protein CASSQDFRVSSYNEQFF.